This TCR beta chain was captured in a study of blood T cells in healthy people across ages. Combining a sample-barcoded 5' primer with a J-beta primer mix, a second PCR ran for roughly 7 to 12 cycles. MiXCR, run by TCRdb on the 5' RACE reads, gives a single entry per CDR3 protein. The data hold 1.5 million to 2 million distinct CDR3 sequences, with 30% to 40% observed a single time. This clonotype has just a few counts. The target antigen is unknown. General study results and limits: In long-lived donors, naive CD4+ cell counts and diversity exceeded those of aged donors.

The CDR3 consists of 15 residues. Germline CDR1 SNHLY, CDR2 FYNNEI. Trimming pared 7 bases from V and 2 bases from J, leaving 12 bases between. The sequence came from a woman aged 25-40 years in good health. The specimen sequenced was blood. The chain combines TRBV2 with TRBJ2-6; possibly TRBD1 for D (6 bases). CDR3 in DNA: TGTGCCAGCATTCCGAGGGGGACTGGGGCCAACGTCCTGACTTTC. It translates to CASIPRGTGANVLTF.